This T cell receptor (beta chain) was sequenced in a study of blood T cell repertoires in COVID-19. Study overall: Sources were T cells, B-cell-depleted T cells, or PBMCs; the material itself was cDNA or gDNA.

Generated by immunoSEQ multiplex PCR, the TCRdb table keeps only in-frame clones and is missing some. Of 300,000 to 450,000 clones listed, 85% are singletons. V lost 4 bases, J lost 2 bases, and 17 bases stayed unmatched. Germline V lookup: CDR1 MDHEN, CDR2 SYDVKM. The CDR3 loop spans 20 amino acids. This receptor was identified in a woman younger than 30 with acute or convalescent COVID-19. The chain uses TRBV28 and TRBJ1-5; 10 bases match TRBD1. The sample comprised peripheral blood. CDR3 region: CASSSPTNRQGARRNQPQHF. CDR3 nucleotide sequence: TGTGCCAGCAGTTCACCCACCAATAGACAGGGGGCGAGGCGCAATCAGCCCCAGCATTTT.